These 16 T cell receptor beta chains were all obtained from the same sample, sequenced in a study of blood T cell repertoires in COVID-19. Some clones are missing from TCRdb's copy, which holds only in-frame ones; the method was immunoSEQ multiplex PCR. The sample has 50,000 to 60,000 clones, 90% seen once. Source material: peripheral blood. The receptors stem from a man between 35 and 55 years old with acute or convalescent COVID-19.

V usage is TRBV10-3 and J usage is TRBJ2-7; 8 bases are a match to TRBD2. The germline gives CDR1 ENHRY, CDR2 SYGVKD. With 6 bases clipped from V and 5 bases from J, the junction kept 3 bases outside the gene matches. This CDR3 spans 12 amino acids. The CDR3 bases are TGTGCCATCAGCCCGGGACTAGACGAGCAGTACTTC. Translated: CAISPGLDEQYF.

J is TRBJ2-3 and V is TRBV5-1; TRBD2 matches 7 bases. V shed 2 bases, J shed 5 bases, and the junction held 5 bases outside the gene matches. The germline V gene has CDR1 SGHRS and CDR2 YFSETQ. The CDR3 has 14 amino acids. The DNA for the CDR3 is TGCGCCAGCAGCTTCCGCGGGAGTCAAGATACGCAGTATTTT. This codes for CASSFRGSQDTQYF.

V and J are TRBV7-2 and TRBJ2-3; 10 bases align to TRBD2. The CDR3 contains 15 residues. Germline values: CDR1 SGHTA, CDR2 FQGNSA. The trim removed 2 bases at V and 5 bases at J, leaving 4 bases unmatched. CDR3 in DNA: TGTGCCAGCAGCTTATCGTTAGCGGGAGGAGATACGCAGTATTTT. This codes for CASSLSLAGGDTQYF.

The chain employs TRBV12-3 or TRBV12-4 and TRBJ1-2, with a tentative D call TRBD1 (6 bases). This CDR3 is built from 13 residues. Trimming stripped 7 bases from V and 4 bases from J, with 13 bases between. The CDR3 region is CASTIQGRYGYTF. DNA of the CDR3: TGTGCCAGCACCATACAGGGCCGCTATGGCTACACCTTC.

The chain is built from TRBV19 and TRBJ2-1; the match to TRBD2 covers 14 bases. J was trimmed by 7 bases and V by 8 bases; bases with no gene match: 1. The V gene's germline CDR1 is LNHDA and CDR2 SQIVND (reference sequence). This CDR3 has 13 amino acids. In DNA form, the CDR3 reads TGTGCCAGTCGGACTAGCGGGAGGAATGAGCAGTTCTTC. This sequence encodes CASRTSGRNEQFF. Using reference TRBV19 and TRBJ2-1 for the parts outside the CDR3, the full variable domain is DGGITQSPKYLFRKEGQNVTLSCEQNLNHDAMYWYRQDPGQGLRLIYYSQIVNDFQKGDIAEGYSVSREKKESFPLTVTSAQKNPTAFYLCASRTSGRNEQFFGPGTRLTVL.

The rearrangement uses TRBV4-2 and TRBJ1-5, with TRBD1 identical over 10 bases. CDR3 length: 18 amino acids. J lost 2 bases, V lost 3 bases, and 10 bases had no gene match. Germline CDR1 is LGHNA and CDR2 is YNFKEQ. The CDR3 DNA sequence: TGTGCCAGCAGCCAGGGGCTAGACAGGGGGCAGGGCAATCAGCCCCAGCATTTT. The encoded protein is CASSQGLDRGQGNQPQHF.

V gene TRBV27 combines with J gene TRBJ2-7, with 10 nucleotides matching TRBD1. The CDR3 is 13 amino acids. CDR1 is MNHEY and CDR2 is SMNVEV in the germline V gene (reference sequence). Germline trimming cut 4 bases from V and 7 bases from J; bases unmatched to any gene: 4. The CDR3, as DNA: TGTGCCAGCAGTTCCGGACAGGGGGGAGAGCAGTACTTC. Protein sequence: CASSSGQGGEQYF.

The chain carries TRBV10-2 and TRBJ1-1; a possible D gene is TRBD1 (6 bases). The CDR3 sequence is 14 residues long. Germline CDR1 is WSHSY and CDR2 is SAAADI. Trimming took off 6 bases at V and 4 bases at J, with 15 bases between the two ends. This chain's CDR3 is CASRSQGLSTEAFF. The CDR3 DNA follows: TGCGCCAGCAGGAGCCAGGGGCTGAGCACTGAAGCTTTCTTT.

The rearrangement joins TRBV7-9 to TRBJ2-7, with 7 bases identical to TRBD1. Per germline, CDR1 SEHNR and CDR2 FQNEAQ (reference sequence). This CDR3 has 14 amino acids. The V gene end was trimmed by 2 bases and the J gene end by 6 bases; junction bases not matched to a gene: 7. CDR3 bases: TGTGCCAGCAGCTTATTCGACAGGGATAGCGAGCAGTACTTC. It specifies CASSLFDRDSEQYF. Looking up the rest from reference TRBV7-9 and TRBJ2-7 gives the full variable domain: DTGVSQNPRHKITKRGQNVTFRCDPISEHNRLYWYRQTLGQGPEFLTYFQNEAQLEKSRLLSDRFSAERPKGSFSTLEIQRTEQGDSAMYLCASSLFDRDSEQYFGPGTRLTVT.

J is TRBJ2-2 and V is TRBV12-5; 7 positions match TRBD2. CDR1 and CDR2 (germline): LGHNT, FRNRAP. The CDR3 is 14 residues long. J lost 3 bases, V lost 2 bases, and 0 bases had no gene match. CDR3 bases: TGTGCTAGTGGTTTGAGCGGGGACACCGGGGAGCTGTTTTTT. Translated: CASGLSGDTGELFF.

The J gene is TRBJ2-1, the V gene TRBV6-5; 11 positions agree with TRBD2. The CDR3 spans 15 residues. In germline, CDR1 is MNHEY, CDR2 SVGAGI. V lost 4 bases to trimming and J lost 6 bases; unmatched junction nucleotides: 5. CDR3 in DNA: TGTGCCAGCAGTTTGGGACTAGCGGTAAGCAATGAGCAGTTCTTC. The encoded protein is CASSLGLAVSNEQFF.

V gene TRBV5-6 combines with J gene TRBJ2-7, with 15 bases aligning to TRBD2. In germline, CDR1 is SGHDT, CDR2 YYEEEE. The CDR3 is 17 amino acids. The ends lost 4 bases at V and 6 bases at J; junction bases unmatched: 11. CDR3 sequence reads: CASSETGLAGGPREQYF. The CDR3 nucleotides read TGTGCCAGCAGCGAAACCGGACTAGCGGGAGGGCCTCGCGAGCAGTACTTC.

The gene calls are TRBV10-3 and TRBJ2-7; possible D gene TRBD2, 6 bases. Germline CDR1 ENHRY, CDR2 SYGVKD. Between the trimmed V and J ends, which lost 7 bases and 0 bases, there was a span of 10 bases. The CDR3 spans 13 residues. CDR3 bases: TGTGCCATCAAGCCGACTAGCTCCTACGAGCAGTACTTC. Encoded protein: CAIKPTSSYEQYF.

The gene calls are TRBV6-4 and TRBJ1-2; TRBD1 aligns across 8 bases. The J segment lost 8 bases and the V segment lost 6 bases, leaving 11 bases of the junction unmatched. The germline V gene encodes CDR1 MRHNA and CDR2 SNTAGT. The CDR3 is 14 amino acids. DNA of the CDR3: TGTGCCAGCAGAAACAGGGGCTCAGGGGGCGGCTACACCTTC. Encoded protein: CASRNRGSGGGYTF.

Here the CDR3 reads CASSDVVHSTIYF. CDR3 DNA: TGTGCCAGCAGTGACGTCGTCCATAGCACCATATATTTT. The chain employs TRBV2 and TRBJ1-3; D gene unclear. This CDR3 contains 13 residues. Trimming removed 3 bases from V and 9 bases from J, with 12 bases in between. Germline V CDR1 and CDR2: SNHLY, FYNNEI.

This clone appeared once. The genes are TRBV19 and TRBJ2-1; 8 nucleotides line up with TRBD1. The V segment lost 5 bases and the J segment 5 bases; nucleotides outside the gene matches: 8. This CDR3 has 15 residues. Germline V gene sequence: CDR1 LNHDA, CDR2 SQIVND (reference sequence). CDR3 bases: TGTGCCAGTAGTCCCACGACAGGGGTAAACAATGAGCAGTTCTTC. This codes for CASSPTTGVNNEQFF.